This T cell receptor (beta chain) derives from a study of blood T cells in healthy people across ages. Germline V gene data show CDR1 as LGHNA and CDR2 as YSLEER. The CDR3 loop spans 16 amino acids. V was cut by 4 bases and J by 0 bases, with 10 bases left in between. Together with a sample-barcoded 5' primer, a J-beta primer mix was included in a second PCR lasting about 6 to 12 cycles. TCRdb analysed the 5' RACE reads with MiXCR anew, one entry per CDR3 protein. The sample consists of hundreds of thousands of distinct CDR3 sequences, about 42% of them appearing once. For this clonotype: The antigen remains unidentified.

Findings of the study overall: Versus aged donors, long-lived donors had higher diversity and more naive CD4+ cells.

The sequence was obtained from a man aged 80 or over in good health. The sequenced sample consisted of blood. The chain joins TRBV4-3 to TRBJ2-6, with TRBD1 as a possible D gene (7 bases). CDR3 DNA sequence: TGCGCCAGCAGCCGCGGGACAGTCTCTGGGGCCAACGTCCTGACTTTC. Translation gives CASSRGTVSGANVLTF.